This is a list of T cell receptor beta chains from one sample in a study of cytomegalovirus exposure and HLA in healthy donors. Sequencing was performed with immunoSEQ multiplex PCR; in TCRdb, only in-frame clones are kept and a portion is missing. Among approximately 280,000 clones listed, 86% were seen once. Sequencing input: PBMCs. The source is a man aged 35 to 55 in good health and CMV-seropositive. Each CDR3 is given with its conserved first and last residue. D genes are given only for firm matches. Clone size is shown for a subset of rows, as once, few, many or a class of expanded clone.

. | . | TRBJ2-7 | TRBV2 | CASRPTGYSPTKQYF | TGTGCCAGCAGGCCCACAGGGTACTCTCCTACGAAGCAGTACTTC
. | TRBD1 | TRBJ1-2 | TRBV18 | CASSSQGAADGYTF | TGTGCCAGCTCATCACAGGGGGCGGCTGATGGCTACACCTTC
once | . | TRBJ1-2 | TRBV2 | CASSREGGRDYGYTF | TGTGCCAGCAGCCGGGAGGGTGGCAGGGACTATGGCTACACCTTC
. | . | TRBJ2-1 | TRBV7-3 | CASSFSGAPYNEQFF | TGTGCCAGCAGCTTTAGCGGAGCCCCCTACAATGAGCAGTTCTTC
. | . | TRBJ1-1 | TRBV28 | CASSLGGGRNTEAFF | TGTGCCAGCAGTTTAGGGGGGGGTCGGAACACTGAAGCTTTCTTT
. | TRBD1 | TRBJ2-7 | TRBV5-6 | CASSLERTGPYEQYF | TGTGCCAGCAGCTTGGAAAGGACAGGGCCCTACGAGCAGTACTTC
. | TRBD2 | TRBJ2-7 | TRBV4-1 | CASSLGLAGDYEQYF | TGCGCCAGCAGCCTTGGACTAGCGGGTGACTACGAGCAGTACTTC
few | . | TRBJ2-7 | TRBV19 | CASSIYGGEQYF | TGTGCCAGTAGTATATATGGCGGTGAGCAGTACTTC
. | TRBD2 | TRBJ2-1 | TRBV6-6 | CASSRGVEDEQFF | TGTGCCAGCAGTCGGGGGGTGGAGGATGAGCAGTTCTTC
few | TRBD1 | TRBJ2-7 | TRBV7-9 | CASSPPAVGQGSYEQYF | TGTGCCAGCAGTCCCCCGGCCGTAGGACAGGGGTCCTACGAGCAGTACTTC
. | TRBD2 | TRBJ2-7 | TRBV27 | CASSLAGGPRYEQYF | TGTGCCAGCAGTTTAGCGGGAGGGCCCAGATACGAGCAGTACTTC
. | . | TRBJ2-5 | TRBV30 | CAWRNKGVGETQYF | TGTGCCTGGAGAAATAAAGGGGTGGGAGAGACCCAGTACTTC
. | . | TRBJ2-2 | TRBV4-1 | CASSQGLRHPGELFF | TGCGCCAGCAGCCAAGGGTTGCGGCACCCCGGGGAGCTGTTTTTT
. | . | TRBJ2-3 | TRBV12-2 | CASRFAWATSGYTDTQYF | TGTGCAAGTCGCTTTGCTTGGGCGACTAGCGGGTACACAGATACGCAGTATTTT
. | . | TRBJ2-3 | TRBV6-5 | CASSDYYGGTQYF | TGTGCCAGCAGTGATTATTACGGGGGTACGCAGTATTTT
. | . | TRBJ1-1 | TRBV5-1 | CASSLGTGRGTEAFF | TGCGCCAGCAGCTTGGGTACAGGGAGGGGCACTGAAGCTTTCTTT
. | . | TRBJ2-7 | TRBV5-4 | CASSQTAGYYEQYF | TGTGCCAGCAGCCAGACCGCCGGGTACTACGAGCAGTACTTC
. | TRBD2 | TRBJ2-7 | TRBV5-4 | CASSRQTSGYEQYF | TGTGCCAGCAGCCGTCAAACTAGCGGCTACGAGCAGTACTTC
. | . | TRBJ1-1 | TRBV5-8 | CASSYLSMNTEAFF | TGTGCCAGCAGCTACCTATCTATGAACACTGAAGCTTTCTTT
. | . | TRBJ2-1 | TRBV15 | CATSRDRVSNEQFF | TGTGCCACCAGCAGAGATCGGGTTAGCAATGAGCAGTTCTTC
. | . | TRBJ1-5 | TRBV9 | CASSLGARGDQPQHF | TGTGCCAGCAGCCTCGGGGCGCGCGGGGATCAGCCCCAGCATTTT
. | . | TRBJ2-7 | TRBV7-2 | CASSSERASDHYEQYF | TGTGCCAGCAGCTCGGAACGGGCTAGCGATCACTACGAGCAGTACTTC
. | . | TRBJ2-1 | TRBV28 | CASSPGLYYNEQFF | TGTGCCAGCAGCCCGGGACTCTACTACAATGAGCAGTTCTTC
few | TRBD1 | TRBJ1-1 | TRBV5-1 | CASSSDRVTEAFF | TGCGCCAGCAGCAGCGACAGGGTAACTGAAGCTTTCTTT
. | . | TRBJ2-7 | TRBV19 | CASRETNNYEQYF | TGTGCCAGCCGGGAGACCAACAACTACGAGCAGTACTTC
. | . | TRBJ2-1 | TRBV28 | CASSFGRGYRREQFF | TGTGCCAGCAGTTTTGGGCGGGGCTACCGGAGGGAGCAGTTCTTC
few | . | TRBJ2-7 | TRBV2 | CASKGHLGYEQYF | TGTGCCAGCAAAGGACACCTGGGGTACGAGCAGTACTTC
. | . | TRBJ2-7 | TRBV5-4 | CASSFGYSSYEQYF | TGTGCCAGCAGCTTTGGGTACAGCTCCTACGAGCAGTACTTC
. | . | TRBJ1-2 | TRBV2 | CASSLGANYGYTF | TGTGCCAGCAGTTTGGGAGCTAACTATGGCTACACCTTC
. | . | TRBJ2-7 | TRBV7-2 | CASSPLGSPPYEQYF | TGTGCCAGCAGCCCTCTAGGTTCTCCCCCCTACGAGCAGTACTTC
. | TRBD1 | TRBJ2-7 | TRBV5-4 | CASSPGQGRDEQYF | TGTGCCAGCAGCCCAGGACAGGGGCGGGACGAGCAGTACTTC
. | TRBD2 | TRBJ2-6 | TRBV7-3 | CASSHPRGTSGPEGANVLTF | TGTGCCAGCAGCCATCCCCGTGGGACTAGCGGTCCGGAGGGGGCCAACGTCCTGACTTTC
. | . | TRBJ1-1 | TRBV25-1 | CASRPKGLTTEAFF | TGTGCCAGCAGGCCTAAGGGGCTTACCACTGAAGCTTTCTTT
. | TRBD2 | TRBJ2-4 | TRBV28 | CASSSWGEGPAKNIQYF | TGTGCCAGCAGTTCCTGGGGGGAGGGGCCAGCCAAAAACATTCAGTACTTC
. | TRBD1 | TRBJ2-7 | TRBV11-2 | CASSCPTGGCPYEQYF | TGTGCCAGCAGCTGCCCCACAGGGGGCTGTCCCTACGAGCAGTACTTC
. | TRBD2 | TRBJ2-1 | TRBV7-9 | CASSFLAGGLYNEQFF | TGTGCCAGCAGCTTTCTAGCGGGAGGGCTTTACAATGAGCAGTTCTTC
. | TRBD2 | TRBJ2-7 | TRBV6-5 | CASSHGLADTYEQYF | TGTGCCAGCAGCCACGGACTAGCGGACACCTACGAGCAGTACTTC
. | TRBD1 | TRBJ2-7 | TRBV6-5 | CATAGTGNYEQYF | TGTGCCACCGCCGGGACAGGGAACTACGAGCAGTACTTC
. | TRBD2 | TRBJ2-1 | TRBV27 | CASSEMTSGSLVNEQFF | TGTGCCAGCAGTGAAATGACTAGCGGGAGTCTTGTGAATGAGCAGTTCTTC
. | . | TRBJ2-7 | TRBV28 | CASSRQAYEQYF | TGTGCCAGCAGCCGGCAGGCGTACGAGCAGTACTTC
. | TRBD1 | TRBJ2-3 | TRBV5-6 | CASSAPGQEALSSTDTQYF | TGTGCCAGCAGCGCTCCGGGACAGGAAGCCCTTTCTAGCACAGATACGCAGTATTTT
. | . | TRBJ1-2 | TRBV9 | CASSPGSWDGYTF | TGTGCCAGCAGCCCCGGGTCCTGGGATGGCTACACCTTC
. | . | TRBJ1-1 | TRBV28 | CASSLGSTEAFF | TGTGCCAGCAGTTTAGGTAGCACTGAAGCTTTCTTT
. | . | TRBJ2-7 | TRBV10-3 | CAISVVQNYEQYF | TGTGCCATCAGTGTGGTACAGAACTACGAGCAGTACTTC
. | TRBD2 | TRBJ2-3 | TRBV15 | CATGGLAANTDTQYF | TGTGCCACCGGGGGACTAGCGGCAAACACAGATACGCAGTATTTT
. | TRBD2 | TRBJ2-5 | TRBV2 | CASSGLAGKETQYF | TGTGCCAGCAGTGGGCTAGCGGGTAAAGAGACCCAGTACTTC
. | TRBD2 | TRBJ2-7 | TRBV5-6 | CASRRTSGNYEQYF | TGTGCCAGCAGGCGGACTAGCGGGAACTACGAGCAGTACTTC
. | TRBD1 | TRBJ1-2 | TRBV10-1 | CASSEGQGRGYTF | TGCGCCAGCAGTGAAGGACAGGGAAGAGGCTACACCTTC
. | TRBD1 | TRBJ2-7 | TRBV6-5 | CASSQGGLQGQYF | TGTGCCAGCTCACAGGGGGGACTCCAAGGGCAGTACTTC
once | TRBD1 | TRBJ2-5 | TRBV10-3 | CAISARTGSKETQYF | TGTGCCATCAGTGCCAGGACAGGGAGCAAAGAGACCCAGTACTTC
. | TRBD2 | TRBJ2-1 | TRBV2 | CASSLPPAGGPANEQFF | TGTGCCAGCAGCCTCCCGCCGGCGGGAGGGCCAGCCAATGAGCAGTTCTTC
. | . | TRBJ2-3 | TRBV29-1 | CSVEDWGEVSTDTQYF | TGCAGCGTTGAAGATTGGGGCGAGGTTAGCACAGATACGCAGTATTTT
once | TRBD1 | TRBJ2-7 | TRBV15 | CATSRDSPSYEQYF | TGTGCCACCAGCCGGGACAGTCCTTCCTACGAGCAGTACTTC
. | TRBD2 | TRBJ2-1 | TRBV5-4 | CASSSSGTRDNEQFF | TGTGCCAGCAGCTCCTCCGGGACTAGAGACAATGAGCAGTTCTTC
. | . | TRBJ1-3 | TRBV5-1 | CASSLGSLSGNTIYF | TGCGCCAGCAGCTTGGGGTCGCTATCTGGAAACACCATATATTTT
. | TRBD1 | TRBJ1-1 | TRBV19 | CASSIGQGTEAFF | TGTGCCAGTAGTATAGGACAGGGCACTGAAGCTTTCTTT
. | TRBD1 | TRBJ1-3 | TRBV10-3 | CAISERTGGSGNTIYF | TGTGCCATCAGTGAACGAACAGGGGGCTCTGGAAACACCATATATTTT